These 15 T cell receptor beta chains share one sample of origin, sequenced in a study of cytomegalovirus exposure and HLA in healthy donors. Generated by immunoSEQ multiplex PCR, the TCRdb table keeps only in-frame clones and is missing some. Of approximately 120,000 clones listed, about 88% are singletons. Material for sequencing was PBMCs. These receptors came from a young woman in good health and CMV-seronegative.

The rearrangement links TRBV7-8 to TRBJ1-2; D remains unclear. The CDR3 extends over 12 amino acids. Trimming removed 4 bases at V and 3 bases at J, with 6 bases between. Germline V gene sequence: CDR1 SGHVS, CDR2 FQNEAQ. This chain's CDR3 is CASSSRHYGYTF. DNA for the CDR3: TGTGCCAGCAGCTCGCGGCACTATGGCTACACCTTC.

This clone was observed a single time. CDR3 bases: TGTGCCAGCAGTGTCCCGGGACAGGCCGAAAAACTGTTTTTT. Translating gives CASSVPGQAEKLFF. This chain joins TRBV6-7 and TRBJ1-4, with TRBD1 identical over 8 bases. TRBV6-7 carries the ORF label, with uncertain function. The CDR3 loop spans 14 amino acids. The junction had 7 bases not matched to a gene; V was cut back by 5 bases and J by 8 bases.

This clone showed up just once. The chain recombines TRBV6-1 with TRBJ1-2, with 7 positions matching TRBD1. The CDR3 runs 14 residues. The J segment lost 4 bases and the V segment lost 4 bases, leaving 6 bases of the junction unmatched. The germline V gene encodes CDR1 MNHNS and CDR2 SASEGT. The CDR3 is CASSGTGGIYGYTF. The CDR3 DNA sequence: TGTGCCAGCAGTGGGACAGGCGGAATCTATGGCTACACCTTC.

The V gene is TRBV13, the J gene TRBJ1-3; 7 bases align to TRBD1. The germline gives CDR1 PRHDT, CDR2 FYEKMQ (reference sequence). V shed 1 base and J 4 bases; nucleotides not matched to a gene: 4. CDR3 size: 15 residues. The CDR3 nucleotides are TGTGCCAGCAGCTTAGAACAGGGGAAGGGAAACACCATATATTTT. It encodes CASSLEQGKGNTIYF.

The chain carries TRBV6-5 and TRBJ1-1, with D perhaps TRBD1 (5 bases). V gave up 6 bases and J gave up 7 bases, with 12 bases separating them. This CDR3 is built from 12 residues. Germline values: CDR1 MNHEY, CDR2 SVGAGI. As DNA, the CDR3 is TGTGCCAGCAGGGCCTCAGGGTTTGAAGCTTTCTTT. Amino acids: CASRASGFEAFF.

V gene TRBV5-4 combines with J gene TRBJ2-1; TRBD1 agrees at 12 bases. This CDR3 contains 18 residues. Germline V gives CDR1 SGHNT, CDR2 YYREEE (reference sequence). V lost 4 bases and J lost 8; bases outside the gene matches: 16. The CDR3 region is CASSQLTFRDRGLYEQFF. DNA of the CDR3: TGTGCCAGCAGCCAACTTACATTCCGGGACAGGGGGCTTTATGAGCAGTTCTTC.

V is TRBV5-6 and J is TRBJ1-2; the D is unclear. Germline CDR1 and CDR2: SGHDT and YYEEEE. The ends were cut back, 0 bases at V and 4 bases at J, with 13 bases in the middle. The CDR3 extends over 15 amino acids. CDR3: CASSLVGAGGYGYTF. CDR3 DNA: TGTGCCAGCAGCTTGGTAGGCGCGGGAGGCTATGGCTACACCTTC.

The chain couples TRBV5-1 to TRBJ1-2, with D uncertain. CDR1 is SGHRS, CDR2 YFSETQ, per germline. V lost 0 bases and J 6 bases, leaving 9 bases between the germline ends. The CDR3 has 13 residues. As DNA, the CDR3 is TGCGCCAGCAGCTTGGCCCCCCCCAATGGCTACACCTTC. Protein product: CASSLAPPNGYTF. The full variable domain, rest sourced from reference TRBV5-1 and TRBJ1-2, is KAGVTQTPRYLIKTRGQQVTLSCSPISGHRSVSWYQQTPGQGLQFLFEYFSETQRNKGNFPGRFSGRQFSNSRSEMNVSTLELGDSALYLCASSLAPPNGYTFGSGTRLTVV.

The DNA of the CDR3 is TGTGCCAGCAGCCCCACCCGGAACTATAACGAGCAGTTCTTC. This gives the protein CASSPTRNYNEQFF. The J gene is TRBJ2-1, the V gene TRBV11-2; D ambiguous. The germline V gene encodes CDR1 SGHAT and CDR2 FQNNGV. V lost 5 bases, J lost 10 bases, and 18 bases lay in between. The CDR3 extends over 14 amino acids.

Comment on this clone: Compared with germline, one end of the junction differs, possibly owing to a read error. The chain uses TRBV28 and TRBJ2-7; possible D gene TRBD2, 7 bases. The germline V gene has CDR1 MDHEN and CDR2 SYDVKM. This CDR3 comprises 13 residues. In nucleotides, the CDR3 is TGCCTTTCCCAAGGGGGGGCGCAGTACGAGCAGTACTTC. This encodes CLSQGGAQYEQYF.

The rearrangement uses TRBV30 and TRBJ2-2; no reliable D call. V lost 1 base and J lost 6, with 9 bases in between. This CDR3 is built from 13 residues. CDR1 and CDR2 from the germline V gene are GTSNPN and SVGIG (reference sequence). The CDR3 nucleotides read TGTGCCTGGAGTGGGCCTGTGGCCGGGGAGCTGTTTTTT. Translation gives CAWSGPVAGELFF.

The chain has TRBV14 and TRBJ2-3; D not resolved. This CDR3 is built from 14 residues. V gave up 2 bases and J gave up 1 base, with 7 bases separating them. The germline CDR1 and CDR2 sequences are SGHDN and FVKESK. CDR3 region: CASSQPVRTDTQYF. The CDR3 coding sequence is TGTGCCAGCAGCCAACCCGTCCGCACAGATACGCAGTATTTT.

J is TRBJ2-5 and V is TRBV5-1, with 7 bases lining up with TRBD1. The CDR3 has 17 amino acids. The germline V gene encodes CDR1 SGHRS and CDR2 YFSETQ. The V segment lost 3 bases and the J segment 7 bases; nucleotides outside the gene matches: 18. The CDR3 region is CASSSLSTGSFGVTQYF. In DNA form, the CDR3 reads TGCGCCAGCAGCTCCCTCTCGACAGGGTCTTTTGGTGTGACCCAGTACTTC.

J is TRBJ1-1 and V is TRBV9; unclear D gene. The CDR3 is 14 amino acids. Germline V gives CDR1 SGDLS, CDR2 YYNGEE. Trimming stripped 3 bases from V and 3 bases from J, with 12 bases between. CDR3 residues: CASSGSGEDTEAFF. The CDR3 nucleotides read TGTGCCAGCAGCGGGAGTGGGGAGGACACTGAAGCTTTCTTT.

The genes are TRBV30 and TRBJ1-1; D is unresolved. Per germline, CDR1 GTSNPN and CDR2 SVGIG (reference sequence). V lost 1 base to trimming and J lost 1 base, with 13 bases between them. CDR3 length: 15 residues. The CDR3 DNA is TGTGCCTGGAGTGGGGCTTGGGTAAGGAACACTGAAGCTTTCTTT. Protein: CAWSGAWVRNTEAFF. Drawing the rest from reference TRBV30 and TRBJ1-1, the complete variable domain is SQTIHQWPATLVQPVGSPLSLECTVEGTSNPNLYWYRQAAGRGLQLLFYSVGIGQISSEVPQNLSASRPQDRQFILSSKKLLLSDSGFYLCAWSGAWVRNTEAFFGQGTRLTVV.